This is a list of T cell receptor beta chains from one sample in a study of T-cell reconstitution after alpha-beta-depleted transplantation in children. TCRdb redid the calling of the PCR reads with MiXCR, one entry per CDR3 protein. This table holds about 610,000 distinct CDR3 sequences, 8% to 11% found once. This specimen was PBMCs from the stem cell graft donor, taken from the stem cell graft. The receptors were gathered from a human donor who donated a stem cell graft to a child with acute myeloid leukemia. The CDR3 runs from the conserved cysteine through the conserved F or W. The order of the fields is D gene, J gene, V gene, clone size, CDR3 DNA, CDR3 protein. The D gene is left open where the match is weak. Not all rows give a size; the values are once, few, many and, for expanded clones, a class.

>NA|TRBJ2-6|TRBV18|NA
TGTGCCAGCTCACCAAGGCCGGTCCAGGGTGGGGCCAACGTCCTGACTTTC
CASSPRPVQGGANVLTF
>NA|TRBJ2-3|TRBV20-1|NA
TGCAGTGCTAGGGTACCTTTCGGGAGTCATGGAGATACGCAGTATTTT
CSARVPFGSHGDTQYF
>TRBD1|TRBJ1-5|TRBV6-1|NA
TGTGCCAGCAGTACAACCGGGACAGGGGTTAGCAATCAGCCCCAGCATTTT
CASSTTGTGVSNQPQHF
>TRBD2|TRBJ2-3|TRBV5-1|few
TGCGCCAGCAGCTTGGCCGCGGGGGGGCATGCGGATACGCAGTATTTT
CASSLAAGGHADTQYF
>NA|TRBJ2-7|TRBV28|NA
TGTGCCAGCAACGAGGGGGATTCCTACGAGCAGTACTTC
CASNEGDSYEQYF
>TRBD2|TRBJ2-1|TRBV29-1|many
TGCAGCTCTAAGAGGCGAAGTAGGGCTATAGCGGGAGGGCCATACGATGAGCAGTTCTTC
CSSKRRSRAIAGGPYDEQFF
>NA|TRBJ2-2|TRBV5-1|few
TGCGCCAGCAGCTTGGGGCGCGGGGACACCGGGGAGCTGTTTTTT
CASSLGRGDTGELFF
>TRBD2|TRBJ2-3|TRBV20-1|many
TGCAGCGCAGCGGGGGGGAGCACAGATACGCAGTATTTT
CSAAGGSTDTQYF
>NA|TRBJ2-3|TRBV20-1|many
TGCAGTGCTAGGTCCGCAGGGGCGCGGGGTACAGATACGCAGTATTTT
CSARSAGARGTDTQYF
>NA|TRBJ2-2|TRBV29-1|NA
TGCAGCGTTGAGGAGGGTTCAAGTACCGGGGAGCTGTTTTTT
CSVEEGSSTGELFF
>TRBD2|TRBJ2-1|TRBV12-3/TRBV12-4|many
TGTGCCAGCAGCCCGACTAGCGGGAGGGCCCGCGAGCAGTTCTTC
CASSPTSGRAREQFF
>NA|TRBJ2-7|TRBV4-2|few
TGTGCCAGCAGCCAAGAGATGAGGGCCGTCTCCTACGAGCAGTACTTC
CASSQEMRAVSYEQYF
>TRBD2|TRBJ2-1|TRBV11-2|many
TGTGCCAGCAGCTTAATTAGTCGGACTAGTCTTTCCACTGAGCAGTTCTTC
CASSLISRTSLSTEQFF
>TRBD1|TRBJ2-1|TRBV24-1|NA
TGTGCCACCAGTGATCTCCCCGGGACAGGTTTCAATGAGCAGTTCTTC
CATSDLPGTGFNEQFF
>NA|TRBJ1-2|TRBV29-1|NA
TGCAGCGTTGGCCAGGGTGGCTACACCTTC
CSVGQGGYTF
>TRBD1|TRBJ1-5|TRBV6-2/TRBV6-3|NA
TGTGCCAGCAGTAAGACAGGGAATCAGCCCCAGCATTTT
CASSKTGNQPQHF
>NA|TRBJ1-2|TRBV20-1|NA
TGCAGTGCTAGAGATCAGGTGACGCACTATGGCTACACCTTC
CSARDQVTHYGYTF
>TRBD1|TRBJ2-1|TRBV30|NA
TGTGCCTACCCGGGACAGGGGAGTGAGCAGTTCTTC
CAYPGQGSEQFF
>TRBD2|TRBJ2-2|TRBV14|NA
TGTGCCAGCAGCCAAGAGCCCCTCCTTGAGGAGCGGGAACACCGGGAGCTGTTTTTT
CASSQEPLLEEREHRELFF
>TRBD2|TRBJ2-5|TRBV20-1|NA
TGCAGTGCTAGAGGGCTAGCGGGGCGTGGGGAGACCCAGTACTTC
CSARGLAGRGETQYF